Each of the 24 T cell receptor beta chains below was sequenced from the same sample in a study of cytomegalovirus exposure and HLA in healthy donors. Clones were sequenced by immunoSEQ multiplex PCR, and TCRdb holds only the in-frame ones, with some missing. The sample has 220,000 or so clones, around nine tenths seen once; the top ten hold around 1.1%. The sequencing input was PBMCs. The receptors come from a woman younger than 35 in good health and CMV-seronegative.

This chain joins TRBV11-1 and TRBJ2-1; TRBD2 agrees at 12 bases. J lost 4 bases, V lost 5 bases, and 15 bases had no gene match. The CDR3 is 19 amino acids. Germline V CDR1 and CDR2: SGHAT, FQDESV (reference sequence). CDR3 in amino acids: CASSARLAGELGLYNEQFF. The CDR3 DNA is TGTGCCAGCAGCGCCCGACTAGCGGGAGAGCTGGGCTTATACAATGAGCAGTTCTTC.

CDR3 region: CASSWDRQQNTEAFF. CDR3 DNA: TGCGCCAGCAGCTGGGACAGACAACAGAACACTGAAGCTTTCTTT. The chain couples TRBV5-1 to TRBJ1-1; 7 bases are shared with TRBD1. The CDR3 has 15 residues. The germline gives CDR1 SGHRS, CDR2 YFSETQ. V lost 3 bases and J lost 1; bases outside the gene matches: 6.

The gene calls are TRBV5-1 and TRBJ1-6, with D possibly matching TRBD1 (6 bases). The CDR3 is 14 amino acids. Germline lookup yields CDR1 SGHRS and CDR2 YFSETQ. V lost 3 bases to trimming and J lost 10 bases, with 14 bases between them. CDR3 region: CASSSGTQKSPLHF. CDR3 bases: TGCGCCAGCAGCTCAGGGACACAAAAGTCACCCCTCCACTTT. The complete variable domain, with remaining parts taken from reference TRBV5-1 and TRBJ1-6, reads KAGVTQTPRYLIKTRGQQVTLSCSPISGHRSVSWYQQTPGQGLQFLFEYFSETQRNKGNFPGRFSGRQFSNSRSEMNVSTLELGDSALYLCASSSGTQKSPLHFGNGTRLTVT.

This chain links TRBV27 with TRBJ1-1, with D hard to call. Germline loops: CDR1 MNHEY, CDR2 SMNVEV (reference sequence). With 7 bases removed from V and 0 bases from J, the gap between germline ends came to 12 bases. The CDR3 runs to 14 residues. As DNA, the CDR3 is TGTGCCAGCACGCCCACTCCCTTGAACACTGAAGCTTTCTTT. Its protein product is CASTPTPLNTEAFF.

This clone was seen only a few times. The chain is built from TRBV6-4 and TRBJ2-7; 7 bases align to TRBD1. The CDR3 has 15 residues. Trimming at V came to 3 bases and at J to 0 bases, leaving 5 bases not matched to a gene. Looked up from germline, CDR1 is MRHNA and CDR2 is SNTAGT. The chain's CDR3 is CASSEAGGTSYEQYF. The CDR3 nucleotides read TGTGCCAGCAGTGAAGCAGGGGGTACCTCCTACGAGCAGTACTTC.

The rearrangement links TRBV29-1 to TRBJ1-1; 8 bases are shared with TRBD1. Germline CDR1 reads SQVTM; CDR2 reads ANQGSEA. J gave up 3 bases and V 7 bases, and 7 bases lay outside the gene matches. This CDR3 region has 13 residues. CDR3 DNA sequence: TGCAGCGCCCGGACAGGGTGGGACACTGAAGCTTTCTTT. Protein sequence: CSARTGWDTEAFF.

The rearrangement uses TRBV30 and TRBJ2-1; 9 nucleotides agree with TRBD2. CDR1 and CDR2 from the germline V gene are GTSNPN and SVGIG (reference sequence). The CDR3 has 16 residues. Trimming took 4 bases from V and 2 from J; bases not matched to a gene: 9. The CDR3 DNA is TGTGCCTGGAACCAGCTAGCGGGACCGACCTACAATGAGCAGTTCTTC. Translated: CAWNQLAGPTYNEQFF. Filled out from reference TRBV30 and TRBJ2-1, the complete variable domain reads SQTIHQWPATLVQPVGSPLSLECTVEGTSNPNLYWYRQAAGRGLQLLFYSVGIGQISSEVPQNLSASRPQDRQFILSSKKLLLSDSGFYLCAWNQLAGPTYNEQFFGPGTRLTVL.

This chain connects TRBV5-1 to TRBJ2-3, with 11 bases identical to TRBD2. The trim removed 4 bases at V and 5 bases at J, leaving 3 bases unmatched. From germline, CDR1 is SGHRS and CDR2 YFSETQ. This CDR3 spans 14 amino acids. CDR3 residues: CASSNGLAGDTQYF. In DNA form, the CDR3 reads TGCGCCAGCAGCAACGGACTAGCGGGAGATACGCAGTATTTT.

The chain links TRBV5-1 to TRBJ2-7; 7 bases map to TRBD1. The CDR3 runs 16 residues. The ends lost 1 base at V and 2 bases at J; junction bases unmatched: 9. Germline-derived CDR1 and CDR2 are SGHRS and YFSETQ. The CDR3 bases are TGCGCCAGCAGCTTGATCTATGGGACAGAAACCTACGAGCAGTACTTC. Amino acid sequence: CASSLIYGTETYEQYF.

This clone was detected only a few times. The chain has TRBV11-2 and TRBJ1-6, with a tentative D call TRBD1 (5 bases). The CDR3 sequence is 15 residues long. With 3 bases removed from V and 15 bases from J, the gap between germline ends came to 21 bases. CDR1 is SGHAT and CDR2 is FQNNGV in the germline V gene. The CDR3 here is CASSLNSAAGRGLHF. CDR3 DNA sequence: TGTGCCAGCAGCTTGAATAGTGCCGCGGGGCGAGGCCTCCACTTT.

J is TRBJ1-2 and V is TRBV7-9; D possibly corresponds to TRBD1 (5 bases). The germline V and J ends were trimmed by 5 bases and 4 bases, with 17 bases remaining between them. This CDR3 has 15 amino acids. Germline values: CDR1 SEHNR, CDR2 FQNEAQ (reference sequence). The CDR3 spells CASSPGLGLPYGYTF. CDR3 DNA sequence: TGTGCCAGCAGCCCCGGATTGGGGCTCCCCTATGGCTACACCTTC.

The chain carries TRBV18 and TRBJ2-7; D is unclear. Germline CDR1 reads KGHSH; CDR2 reads LQKENI. The CDR3 sequence is 12 residues long. The ends were cut back, 2 bases at V and 6 bases at J, with 8 bases in the middle. CDR3 sequence reads: CASSPNLPEQYF. CDR3 DNA: TGTGCCAGCTCACCAAATCTCCCCGAGCAGTACTTC.

The CDR3 reads CASSWTGSYGYTF. As DNA, the CDR3 is TGTGCCAGCAGTTGGACAGGGAGCTATGGCTACACCTTC. The rearrangement joins TRBV28 to TRBJ1-2; 8 bases map to TRBD1. The V and J ends lost 4 bases and 4 bases, in that order; junction bases with no gene match: 2. The CDR3 loop spans 13 amino acids. The germline CDR1 and CDR2 sequences are MDHEN and SYDVKM.

This chain uses TRBV11-3 with TRBJ1-1; D is unresolved. The CDR3 is 13 residues long. V lost 2 bases to trimming and J lost 3 bases, with 7 bases between them. Germline CDR1 reads SGHNT; CDR2 reads YENEEA. The CDR3 loop is CASSLKADTEAFF. CDR3 sequence (DNA): TGTGCCAGCAGCTTAAAAGCGGACACTGAAGCTTTCTTT.

V and J are TRBV5-1 and TRBJ2-2; 8 bases are shared with TRBD1. Trimming at V came to 3 bases and at J to 7 bases, leaving 11 bases not matched to a gene. The CDR3 sequence is 16 residues long. Germline V CDR1 and CDR2: SGHRS, YFSETQ. The CDR3, as DNA: TGCGCCAGCAGCTCACCCCCCGCAGGGGGCGACGGGGAGCTGTTTTTT. Amino acids: CASSSPPAGGDGELFF.

The V call is TRBV4-1, the J call TRBJ2-3, with D perhaps TRBD2 (5 bases). CDR1 MGHRA and CDR2 YSYEKL come from the germline V gene. V shed 4 bases and J shed 4 bases, with 18 bases lying between them. This CDR3 is 16 amino acids long. The CDR3 nucleotides read TGCGCCAGCAGCCGATTGTTCGGGGTACCGTCAGATACGCAGTATTTT. Translating gives CASSRLFGVPSDTQYF.

This chain links TRBV7-9 with TRBJ2-5, with D possibly TRBD2 on 5 matching bases. The V gene lost 1 base and the J gene lost 2 bases, with 11 bases spanning the gap. The germline V gene encodes CDR1 SEHNR and CDR2 FQNEAQ (reference sequence). CDR3 length: 15 amino acids. The CDR3 here is CASSLGATTQETQYF. The CDR3 DNA reads TGTGCCAGCAGCTTAGGCGCGACTACTCAAGAGACCCAGTACTTC.

V and J are TRBV29-1 and TRBJ2-2, with 9 bases that match TRBD1. The trim removed 3 bases at V and 5 bases at J, leaving 10 bases unmatched. The CDR3 has 16 residues. Germline loops: CDR1 SQVTM, CDR2 ANQGSEA. CDR3 loop: CSVELWTGAFTGELFF. In DNA, the CDR3 is TGCAGCGTTGAGCTTTGGACAGGGGCATTTACCGGGGAGCTGTTTTTT.

The rearrangement joins TRBV10-2 to TRBJ1-1; the match to TRBD1 covers 10 bases. Germline V CDR1 and CDR2: WSHSY, SAAADI. This CDR3 is 14 amino acids long. The V gene end was trimmed by 4 bases and the J gene end by 4 bases; junction bases not matched to a gene: 3. CDR3 nucleotides: TGCGCCAGCAGTGCGGGACAGGGGAGCACTGAAGCTTTCTTT. Protein product: CASSAGQGSTEAFF.

The J gene is TRBJ2-7, the V gene TRBV4-1; a possible D gene is TRBD1 (6 bases). The V gene's germline CDR1 is MGHRA and CDR2 YSYEKL. The CDR3 totals 14 residues. V lost 2 bases and J lost 3, with 11 bases in between. CDR3 nucleotides: TGCGCCAGCAGCCAACCCGGGACACGCTACGAGCAGTACTTC. Protein sequence: CASSQPGTRYEQYF.

The chain employs TRBV28 and TRBJ1-1, with D uncertain. The CDR3 is 13 residues long. Trimming took 10 bases from V and 1 from J, leaving 13 bases between them. CDR1 and CDR2 (germline): MDHEN, SYDVKM. For the CDR3, the DNA is TGTGCCACCGACGGGGAGCCGAACACTGAAGCTTTCTTT. It specifies CATDGEPNTEAFF.

By share, this clone counts as medium-sized (0.01 to 0.1%). J is TRBJ1-2 and V is TRBV6-6; 11 bases match TRBD1. V was pared by 6 bases and J by 3 bases, with 3 bases of the junction left unmatched. CDR3 length: 14 residues. The germline CDR1 and CDR2 sequences are MNHNY and SVGAGI (reference sequence). This CDR3 is CASSRTGGDYGYTF. The CDR3, as DNA: TGTGCCAGCAGCCGGACAGGGGGCGACTATGGCTACACCTTC.

The chain joins TRBV30 to TRBJ1-2; D remains ambiguous. The CDR3 runs 12 residues. CDR1 GTSNPN and CDR2 SVGIG come from the germline V gene (reference sequence). With 4 bases removed from V and 0 bases from J, the gap between germline ends came to 6 bases. The CDR3 is CAWTRPNYGYTF. The CDR3 coding sequence is TGTGCCTGGACCCGTCCTAACTATGGCTACACCTTC.

V gene TRBV2 combines with J gene TRBJ2-2; unclear D gene. Germline lookup yields CDR1 SNHLY and CDR2 FYNNEI. Trimming removed 10 bases from V and 7 bases from J, with 16 bases in between. The CDR3 runs to 13 residues. Here the CDR3 DNA reads TGTGCCAACCACGAAGCGTCGGTCGGGGAGCTGTTTTTT. This sequence encodes CANHEASVGELFF.